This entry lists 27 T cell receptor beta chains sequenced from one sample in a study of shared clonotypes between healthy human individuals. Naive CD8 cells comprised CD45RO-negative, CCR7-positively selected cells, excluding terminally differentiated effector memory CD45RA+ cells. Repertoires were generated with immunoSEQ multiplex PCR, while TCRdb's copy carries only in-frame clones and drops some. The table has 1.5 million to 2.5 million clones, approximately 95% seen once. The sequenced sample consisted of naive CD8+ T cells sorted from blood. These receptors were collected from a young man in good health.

CDR3 residues: CASSFMGGGEQFF. DNA for the CDR3: TGTGCCAGCAGCTTTATGGGGGGCGGTGAGCAGTTCTTC. V is TRBV5-6 and J is TRBJ2-1; possibly TRBD1 or TRBD2 for D (6 bases each). Trimming removed 2 bases at V and 9 bases at J, with 12 bases between. The length of the CDR3 is 13 residues. Germline values: CDR1 SGHDT, CDR2 YYEEEE. Full variable domain (outside the CDR3, taken from reference TRBV5-6 and TRBJ2-1): DAGVTQSPTHLIKTRGQQVTLRCSPKSGHDTVSWYQQALGQGPQFIFQYYEEEERQRGNFPDRFSGHQFPNYSSELNVNALLLGDSALYLCASSFMGGGEQFFGPGTRLTVL.

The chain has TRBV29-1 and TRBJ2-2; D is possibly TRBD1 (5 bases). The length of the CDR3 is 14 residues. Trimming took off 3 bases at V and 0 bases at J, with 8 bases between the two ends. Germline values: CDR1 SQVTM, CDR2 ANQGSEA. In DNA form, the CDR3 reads TGCAGCGTTGAGGACATGGCGAACACCGGGGAGCTGTTTTTT. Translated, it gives CSVEDMANTGELFF.

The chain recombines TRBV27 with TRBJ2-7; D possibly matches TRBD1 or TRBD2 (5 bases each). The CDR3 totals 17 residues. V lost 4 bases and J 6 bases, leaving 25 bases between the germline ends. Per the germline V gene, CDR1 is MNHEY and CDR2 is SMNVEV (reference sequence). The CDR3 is CASSSTKTGTARLEQYF. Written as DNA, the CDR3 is TGTGCCAGCAGTTCAACTAAAACCGGGACGGCTCGCCTCGAGCAGTACTTC.

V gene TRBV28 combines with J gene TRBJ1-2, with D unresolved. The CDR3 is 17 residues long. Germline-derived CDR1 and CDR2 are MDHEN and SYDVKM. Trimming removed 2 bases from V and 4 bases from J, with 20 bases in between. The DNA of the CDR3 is TGTGCCAGCAGTTTACGTGTTCTCGTTGAGGTCGGCTATGGCTACACCTTC. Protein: CASSLRVLVEVGYGYTF.

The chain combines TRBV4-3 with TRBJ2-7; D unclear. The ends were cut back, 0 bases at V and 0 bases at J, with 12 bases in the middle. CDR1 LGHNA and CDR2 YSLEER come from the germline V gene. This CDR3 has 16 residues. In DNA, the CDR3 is TGCGCCAGCAGCCAAGAACAGTTGGGCGGCTCCTACGAGCAGTACTTC. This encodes CASSQEQLGGSYEQYF.

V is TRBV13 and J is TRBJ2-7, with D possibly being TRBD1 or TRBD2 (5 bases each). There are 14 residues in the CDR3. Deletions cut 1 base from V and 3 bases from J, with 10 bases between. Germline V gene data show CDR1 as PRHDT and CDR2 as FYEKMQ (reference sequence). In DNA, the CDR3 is TGTGCCAGCAGCTTAGTCGGGGCCCTCTACGAGCAGTACTTC. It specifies CASSLVGALYEQYF.

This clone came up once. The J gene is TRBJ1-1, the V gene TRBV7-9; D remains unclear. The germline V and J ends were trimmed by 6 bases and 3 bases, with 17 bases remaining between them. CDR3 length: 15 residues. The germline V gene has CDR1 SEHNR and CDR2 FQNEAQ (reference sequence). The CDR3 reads CASSSTGFRHTEAFF. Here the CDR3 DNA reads TGTGCCAGCAGTTCAACTGGGTTCCGGCACACTGAAGCTTTCTTT.

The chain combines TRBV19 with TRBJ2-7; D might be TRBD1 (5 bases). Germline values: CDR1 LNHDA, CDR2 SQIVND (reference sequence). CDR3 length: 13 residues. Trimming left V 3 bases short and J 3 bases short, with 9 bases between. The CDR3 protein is CASSMSRGYEQYF. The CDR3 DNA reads TGTGCCAGTAGTATGAGTAGGGGCTACGAGCAGTACTTC.

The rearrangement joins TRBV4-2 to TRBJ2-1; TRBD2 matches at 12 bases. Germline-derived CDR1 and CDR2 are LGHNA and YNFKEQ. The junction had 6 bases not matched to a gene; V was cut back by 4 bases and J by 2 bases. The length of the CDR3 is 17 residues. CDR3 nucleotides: TGTGCCAGCAGCCGAGGACTAGCGGGGCCCCCCTACAATGAGCAGTTCTTC. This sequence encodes CASSRGLAGPPYNEQFF.

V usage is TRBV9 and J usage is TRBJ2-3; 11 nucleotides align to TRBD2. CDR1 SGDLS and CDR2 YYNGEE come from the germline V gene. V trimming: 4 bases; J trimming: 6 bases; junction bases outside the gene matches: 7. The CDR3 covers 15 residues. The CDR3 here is CASSPSIAGGDTQYF. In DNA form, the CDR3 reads TGTGCCAGCAGCCCTTCCATAGCGGGAGGGGATACGCAGTATTTT.

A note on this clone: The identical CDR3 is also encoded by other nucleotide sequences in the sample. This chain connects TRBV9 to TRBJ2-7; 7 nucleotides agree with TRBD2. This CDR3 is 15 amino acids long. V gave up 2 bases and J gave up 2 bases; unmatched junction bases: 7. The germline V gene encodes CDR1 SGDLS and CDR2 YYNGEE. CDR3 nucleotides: TGTGCCAGCAGCGTGGGGGGGGGACCCGCCTACGAGCAGTACTTC. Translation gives CASSVGGGPAYEQYF. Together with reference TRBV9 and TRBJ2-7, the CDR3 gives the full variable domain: DSGVTQTPKHLITATGQRVTLRCSPRSGDLSVYWYQQSLDQGLQFLIQYYNGEERAKGNILERFSAQQFPDLHSELNLSSLELGDSALYFCASSVGGGPAYEQYFGPGTRLTVT.

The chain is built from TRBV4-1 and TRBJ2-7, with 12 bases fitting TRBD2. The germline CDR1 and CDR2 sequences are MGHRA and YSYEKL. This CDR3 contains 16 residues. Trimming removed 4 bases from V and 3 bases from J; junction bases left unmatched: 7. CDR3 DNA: TGCGCCAGCAGCCCCCGACTAGCGGGAGTTAACTACGAGCAGTACTTC. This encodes CASSPRLAGVNYEQYF.

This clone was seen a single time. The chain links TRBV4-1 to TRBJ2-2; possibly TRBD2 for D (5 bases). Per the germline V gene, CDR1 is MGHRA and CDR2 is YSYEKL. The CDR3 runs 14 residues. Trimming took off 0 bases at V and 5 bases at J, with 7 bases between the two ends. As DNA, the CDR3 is TGCGCCAGCAGCCAAGATCGGAGGACCGGGGAGCTGTTTTTT. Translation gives CASSQDRRTGELFF.

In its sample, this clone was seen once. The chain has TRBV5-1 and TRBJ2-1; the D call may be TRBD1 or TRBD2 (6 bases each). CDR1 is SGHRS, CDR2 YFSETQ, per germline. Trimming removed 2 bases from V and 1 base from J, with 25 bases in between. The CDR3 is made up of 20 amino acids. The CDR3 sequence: CASSFTLGGTMSFSYNEQFF. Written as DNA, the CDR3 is TGCGCCAGCAGCTTTACTCTTGGCGGGACAATGAGTTTTTCCTACAATGAGCAGTTCTTC.

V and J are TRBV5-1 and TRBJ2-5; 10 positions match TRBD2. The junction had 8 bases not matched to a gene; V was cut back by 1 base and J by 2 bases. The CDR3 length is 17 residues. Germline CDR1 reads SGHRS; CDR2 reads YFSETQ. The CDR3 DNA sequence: TGCGCCAGCAGCTTGTCGCGGCTAGCGGGAGTGCAAGAGACCCAGTACTTC. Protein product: CASSLSRLAGVQETQYF.

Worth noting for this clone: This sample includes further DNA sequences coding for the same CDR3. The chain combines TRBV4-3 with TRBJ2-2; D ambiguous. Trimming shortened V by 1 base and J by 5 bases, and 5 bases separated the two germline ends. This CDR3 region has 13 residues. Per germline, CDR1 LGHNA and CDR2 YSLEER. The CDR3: CASSQVGTGELFF. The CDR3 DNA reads TGCGCCAGCAGCCAAGTTGGGACCGGGGAGCTGTTTTTT.

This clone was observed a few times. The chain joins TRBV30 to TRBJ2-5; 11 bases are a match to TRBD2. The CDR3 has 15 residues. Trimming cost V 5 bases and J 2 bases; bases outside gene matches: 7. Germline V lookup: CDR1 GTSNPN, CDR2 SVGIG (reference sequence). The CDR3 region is CAWDGTSGYQETQYF. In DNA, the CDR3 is TGTGCCTGGGATGGGACTAGCGGATATCAAGAGACCCAGTACTTC.

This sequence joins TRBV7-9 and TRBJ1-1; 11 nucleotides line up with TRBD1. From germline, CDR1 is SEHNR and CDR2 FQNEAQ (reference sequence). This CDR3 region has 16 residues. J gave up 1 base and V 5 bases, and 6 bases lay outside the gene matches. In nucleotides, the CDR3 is TGTGCCAGCAGCCCTCGGACAGGGGGCAAGAACACTGAAGCTTTCTTT. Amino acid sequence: CASSPRTGGKNTEAFF.

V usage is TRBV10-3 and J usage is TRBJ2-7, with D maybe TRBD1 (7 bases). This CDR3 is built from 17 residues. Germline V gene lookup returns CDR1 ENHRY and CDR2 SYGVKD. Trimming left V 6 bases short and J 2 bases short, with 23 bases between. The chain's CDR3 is CAISDTYLTGTPYEQYF. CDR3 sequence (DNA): TGTGCCATCAGCGATACCTATTTGACAGGGACTCCCTACGAGCAGTACTTC.

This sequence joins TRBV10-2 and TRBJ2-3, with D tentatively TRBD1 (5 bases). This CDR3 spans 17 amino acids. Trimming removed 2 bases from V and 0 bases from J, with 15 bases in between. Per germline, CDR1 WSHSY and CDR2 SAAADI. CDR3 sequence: CASSEPRGQFSTDTQYF. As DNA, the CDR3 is TGCGCCAGCAGTGAGCCTAGAGGACAATTTAGCACAGATACGCAGTATTTT.

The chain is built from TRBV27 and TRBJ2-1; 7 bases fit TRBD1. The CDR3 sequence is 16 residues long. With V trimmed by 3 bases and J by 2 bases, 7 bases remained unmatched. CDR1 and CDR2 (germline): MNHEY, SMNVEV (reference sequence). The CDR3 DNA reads TGTGCCAGCAGTTTCCAAACAGGGGTGACCTACAATGAGCAGTTCTTC. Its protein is CASSFQTGVTYNEQFF.

In DNA, the CDR3 is TGTGCCAGCAGCCCCGCTTCAGGGGTCGAGCAGTTCTTC. The encoded protein is CASSPASGVEQFF. The gene calls are TRBV5-5 and TRBJ2-1; a possible D gene is TRBD1 (6 bases). Germline CDR1 SGHKS, CDR2 YYEKEE (reference sequence). The CDR3 consists of 13 residues. With 4 bases removed from V and 10 bases from J, the gap between germline ends came to 15 bases.

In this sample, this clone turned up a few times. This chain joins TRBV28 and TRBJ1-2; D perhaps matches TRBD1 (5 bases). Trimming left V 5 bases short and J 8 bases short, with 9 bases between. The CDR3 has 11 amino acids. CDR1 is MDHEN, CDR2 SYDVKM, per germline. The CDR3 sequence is CASSRGDGYTF. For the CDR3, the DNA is TGTGCCAGCAGTCGAGGGGACGGCTACACCTTC.

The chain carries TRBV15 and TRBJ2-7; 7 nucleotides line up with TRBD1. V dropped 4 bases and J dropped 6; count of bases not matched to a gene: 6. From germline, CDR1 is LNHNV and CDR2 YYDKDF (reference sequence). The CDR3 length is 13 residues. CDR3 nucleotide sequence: TGTGCCACCAGCACCAGACAGGGTCCCGAGCAGTACTTC. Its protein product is CATSTRQGPEQYF.

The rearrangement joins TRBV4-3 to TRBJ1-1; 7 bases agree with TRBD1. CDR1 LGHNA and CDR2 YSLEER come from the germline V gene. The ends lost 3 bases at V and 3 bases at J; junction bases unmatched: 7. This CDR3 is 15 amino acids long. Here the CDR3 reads CASSHEGQVHTEAFF. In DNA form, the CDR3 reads TGCGCCAGCAGCCATGAAGGACAGGTCCACACTGAAGCTTTCTTT.

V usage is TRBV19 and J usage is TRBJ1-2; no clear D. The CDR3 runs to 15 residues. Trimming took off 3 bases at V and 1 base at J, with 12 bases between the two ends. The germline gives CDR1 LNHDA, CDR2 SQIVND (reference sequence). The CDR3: CASSMSASYNYGYTF. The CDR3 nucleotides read TGTGCCAGTAGTATGTCGGCCAGCTATAACTATGGCTACACCTTC.

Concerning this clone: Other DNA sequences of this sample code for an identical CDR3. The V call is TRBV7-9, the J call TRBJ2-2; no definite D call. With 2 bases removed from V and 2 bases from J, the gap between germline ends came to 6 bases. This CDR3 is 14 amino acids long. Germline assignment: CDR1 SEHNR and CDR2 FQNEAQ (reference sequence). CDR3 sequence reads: CASSLILNTGELFF. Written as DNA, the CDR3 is TGTGCCAGCAGCTTAATTCTTAACACCGGGGAGCTGTTTTTT.